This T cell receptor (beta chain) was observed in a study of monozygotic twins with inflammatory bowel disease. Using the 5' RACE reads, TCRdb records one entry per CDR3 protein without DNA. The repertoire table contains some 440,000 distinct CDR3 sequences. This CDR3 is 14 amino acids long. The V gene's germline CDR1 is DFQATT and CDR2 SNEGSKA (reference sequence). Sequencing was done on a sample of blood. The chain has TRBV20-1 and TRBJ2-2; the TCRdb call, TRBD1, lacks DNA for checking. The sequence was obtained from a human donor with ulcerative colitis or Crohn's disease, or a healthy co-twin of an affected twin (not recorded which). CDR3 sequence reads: CSARGQPNTGELFF.